This entry lists 15 T cell receptor beta chains sequenced from one sample in a study of blood T cells in healthy people across ages. A sample-barcoded 5' primer and a J-beta primer mix were used in a second PCR of about 7 to 12 cycles. One entry per CDR3 protein results from TCRdb running MiXCR on the 5' RACE reads. The sample records hundreds of thousands of distinct CDR3 sequences, about 55% being singletons. Sequenced material: blood. Receptor source: a man aged 80 or over in good health.

This chain joins TRBV29-1 and TRBJ2-2, with no clear D. The CDR3 loop spans 16 amino acids. CDR1 is SQVTM and CDR2 is ANQGSEA in the germline V gene. Trimming took off 4 bases at V and 2 bases at J, with 17 bases between the two ends. CDR3 nucleotides: TGCAGCGTTGTTGTAGAAGGAAACCATAACACCGGGGAGCTGTTTTTT. Translation: CSVVVEGNHNTGELFF.

The V call is TRBV29-1, the J call TRBJ1-4; D ambiguous. Trimming pared 7 bases from V and 7 bases from J, leaving 13 bases between. This CDR3 contains 12 residues. Germline V gene lookup returns CDR1 SQVTM and CDR2 ANQGSEA. The CDR3 loop reads CSAGSHPEKLFF. The CDR3 bases are TGCAGCGCCGGCTCCCACCCTGAAAAACTGTTTTTT.

Only a few counts were recorded for this clonotype. The chain recombines TRBV3-1 with TRBJ2-7; the match to TRBD2 covers 7 bases. The CDR3 sequence is 15 residues long. With V trimmed by 4 bases and J by 1 base, 7 bases remained unmatched. Germline-derived CDR1 and CDR2 are LGHDT and YNNKEL (reference sequence). The CDR3 protein is CASSPARGLSYEQYF. CDR3 coding DNA: TGTGCCAGCAGCCCTGCCCGGGGACTATCCTACGAGCAGTACTTC.

This chain joins TRBV29-1 and TRBJ1-2; 9 bases are shared with TRBD1. The ends lost 6 bases at V and 4 bases at J; junction bases unmatched: 3. CDR1 SQVTM and CDR2 ANQGSEA come from the germline V gene. This CDR3 is 12 amino acids long. The CDR3 loop reads CSVGTGIYGYTF. The DNA of the CDR3 is TGCAGCGTAGGGACAGGGATCTATGGCTACACCTTC.

This chain uses TRBV27 with TRBJ2-3; 10 bases map to TRBD2. Germline values: CDR1 MNHEY, CDR2 SMNVEV (reference sequence). Trimming at V came to 5 bases and at J to 6 bases, leaving 11 bases not matched to a gene. This CDR3 is built from 16 residues. The CDR3 DNA follows: TGTGCCAGCAGTATATTAGCGGGAGGCAAGTCGGATACGCAGTATTTT. It is translated as CASSILAGGKSDTQYF.

The chain recombines TRBV2 with TRBJ2-1; the D call may be TRBD1 or TRBD2 (6 bases each). V dropped 7 bases and J dropped 13 bases, with 29 bases sitting between them. CDR3 length equals 16 residues. Germline CDR1 and CDR2: SNHLY and FYNNEI. CDR3 protein: CASKKSGGGQMTPQFF. CDR3 DNA: TGTGCCAGCAAGAAGAGCGGAGGGGGGCAAATGACACCCCAGTTCTTC.

V is TRBV28 and J is TRBJ1-6, with D possibly matching TRBD1 (5 bases). Trimming stripped 3 bases from V and 10 bases from J, with 19 bases between. Germline V CDR1 and CDR2: MDHEN, SYDVKM. CDR3 length: 16 residues. Here the CDR3 DNA reads TGTGCCAGCAGTTTTTTACAGGAGTTGACGTACTCACCCCTCCACTTT. Translation: CASSFLQELTYSPLHF.

This clonotype was seen more than once but under ten times. The chain combines TRBV20-1 with TRBJ2-7, with 11 bases aligning to TRBD2. The CDR3 has 15 amino acids. CDR1 and CDR2 (germline): DFQATT, SNEGSKA (reference sequence). With V trimmed by 5 bases and J by 2 bases, 8 bases remained unmatched. CDR3 sequence (DNA): TGCAGTGCTTTACCTGGACTAGCGGGTACCTACGAGCAGTACTTC. Residues: CSALPGLAGTYEQYF.

This clonotype came up a few times. The V call is TRBV6-5, the J call TRBJ1-6, with TRBD1 matching 7 bases. The trim removed 5 bases at V and 7 bases at J, leaving 5 bases unmatched. The CDR3 totals 14 residues. CDR1 and CDR2 (germline): MNHEY, SVGAGI. CDR3 sequence (DNA): TGTGCCAGCAGTAGGGGACAGAAAAATTCACCCCTCCACTTT. This sequence encodes CASSRGQKNSPLHF.

This clonotype was detected a few times. V is TRBV7-3 and J is TRBJ2-1; possibly TRBD2 for D (6 bases). Germline CDR1 is SGHTA and CDR2 is FQGTGA. V shed 5 bases and J shed 1 base, with 12 bases lying between them. The length of the CDR3 is 15 residues. The CDR3 DNA follows: TGTGCCAGCAGCCCCCAGCGGGTTTCCTACAATGAGCAGTTCTTC. Amino acid sequence: CASSPQRVSYNEQFF.

This chain connects TRBV5-1 to TRBJ2-7; 15 bases match TRBD2. CDR1 and CDR2 from the germline V gene are SGHRS and YFSETQ. There are 18 residues in the CDR3. Trimming cost V 3 bases and J 2 bases; bases outside gene matches: 9. As DNA, the CDR3 is TGCGCCAGCAGCTCACTAGGACTAGCGGGAGGGCCCCCCTACGAGCAGTACTTC. Protein: CASSSLGLAGGPPYEQYF.

V and J are TRBV28 and TRBJ2-3; 7 nucleotides agree with TRBD2. The CDR3 is 16 residues long. Germline V gene sequence: CDR1 MDHEN, CDR2 SYDVKM. V lost 6 bases, J lost 5 bases, and 14 bases stayed unmatched. In nucleotides, the CDR3 is TGTGCCAGCAGCAACCTGTTGGGGGAGGGCCGAGATACGCAGTATTTT. It specifies CASSNLLGEGRDTQYF.

A remark on this clonotype: At one end the junction does not follow the germline gene, possibly because of a read error. The J gene is TRBJ2-7, the V gene TRBV12-3 or TRBV12-4; the D gene is possibly TRBD1 (6 bases). This CDR3 is built from 14 residues. The CDR3 reads CVSSVGDISYEQYF. The CDR3 coding sequence is TGTGTCAGCAGTGTTGGGGACATAAGCTACGAGCAGTACTTC.

This clonotype was picked up a small number of times. The genes are TRBV29-1 and TRBJ2-1; D perhaps matches TRBD1 (5 bases). V was cut by 6 bases and J by 10 bases, with 10 bases left in between. The CDR3 consists of 10 residues. Germline V gives CDR1 SQVTM, CDR2 ANQGSEA. This CDR3 reads CSVAGQEQFF. CDR3 nucleotide sequence: TGCAGCGTCGCCGGACAAGAGCAGTTCTTC.

This clonotype was seen a handful of times. This chain joins TRBV5-1 and TRBJ1-6; a weak D match, TRBD1 (6 bases). The germline CDR1 and CDR2 sequences are SGHRS and YFSETQ. This CDR3 contains 17 residues. V was trimmed by 1 base and J by 4 bases, leaving 15 bases between them. The CDR3 spells CASSLRDPTGYNSPLHF. CDR3 in DNA: TGCGCCAGCAGCTTGAGGGACCCTACAGGGTATAATTCACCCCTCCACTTT.